Each of the 9 T cell receptor beta chains below was sequenced from the same sample in a study of T cells in localized non-small cell lung cancer. Profiled with immunoSEQ multiplex PCR; TCRdb holds only in-frame clones, not every one. The sample lists tens of thousands of clones; around 90% were seen once. Sequenced here: peripheral blood, sampled before any cancer treatment. The receptor source for this set is a woman between 35 and 75 years old with stage I squamous cell lung carcinoma.

A note on this clone: The germline gene is not matched at one end of the junction; a read error may be the cause. This sequence joins TRBV7-9 and TRBJ2-5, with 7 bases identical to TRBD1. Germline V lookup: CDR1 SEHNR, CDR2 FQNEAQ (reference sequence). The CDR3 covers 15 residues. The CDR3 reads CASSLSNRGQATQYF. CDR3 nucleotides: TGTGCCAGCAGCTTAAGTAACAGGGGCCAAGCGACCCAGTACTTC. Complete variable domain (other parts from reference TRBV7-9 and TRBJ2-5): DTGVSQNPRHKITKRGQNVTFRCDPISEHNRLYWYRQTLGQGPEFLTYFQNEAQLEKSRLLSDRFSAERPKGSFSTLEIQRTEQGDSAMYLCASSLSNRGQATQYFGPGTRLLVL.

This chain connects TRBV9 to TRBJ2-5; D call uncertain. V lost 0 bases and J 2 bases, leaving 14 bases between the germline ends. The V gene's germline CDR1 is SGDLS and CDR2 YYNGEE. This CDR3 region has 16 residues. DNA for the CDR3: TGTGCCAGCAGCGTAGGGTGGGCCAACACTCAAGAGACCCAGTACTTC. It specifies CASSVGWANTQETQYF. Full variable domain (missing parts from reference TRBV9 and TRBJ2-5): DSGVTQTPKHLITATGQRVTLRCSPRSGDLSVYWYQQSLDQGLQFLIQYYNGEERAKGNILERFSAQQFPDLHSELNLSSLELGDSALYFCASSVGWANTQETQYFGPGTRLLVL.

The rearrangement uses TRBV7-9 and TRBJ1-5; perhaps TRBD1 as D (5 bases). Germline-derived CDR1 and CDR2 are SEHNR and FQNEAQ (reference sequence). Deletions cut 5 bases from V and 0 bases from J, with 11 bases between. The CDR3 is 15 amino acids. The chain's CDR3 is CASSRDRYSNQPQHF. DNA for the CDR3: TGTGCCAGCAGCCGGGACCGGTATAGCAATCAGCCCCAGCATTTT.

The chain has TRBV7-2 and TRBJ1-5; perhaps TRBD1 as D (5 bases). Trimming shortened V by 5 bases and J by 5 bases, and 10 bases separated the two germline ends. CDR1 and CDR2 from the germline V gene are SGHTA and FQGNSA. The CDR3 sequence is 13 residues long. CDR3 in amino acids: CASSLRADQPQHF. CDR3 in DNA: TGTGCCAGCAGCCTCAGGGCGGATCAGCCCCAGCATTTT.

V and J are TRBV4-2 and TRBJ1-4, with no clear D. Germline V gives CDR1 LGHNA, CDR2 YNFKEQ. The CDR3 is 18 amino acids. Deletions cut 4 bases from V and 4 bases from J, with 22 bases between. The CDR3 loop reads CASSRLRTGGVSNEKLFF. The CDR3 region has the DNA TGTGCCAGCAGCCGGTTGAGGACGGGTGGAGTTAGTAATGAAAAACTGTTTTTT.

The chain recombines TRBV27 with TRBJ2-3, with TRBD1 identical over 9 bases. Per the germline V gene, CDR1 is MNHEY and CDR2 is SMNVEV (reference sequence). After removal of 4 bases from V and 6 bases from J, the junction contained 5 bases not matched to a gene. This CDR3 has 14 amino acids. The CDR3 region has the DNA TGTGCCAGCAGTTCGGACAGGGGTGAGGATACGCAGTATTTT. Its protein is CASSSDRGEDTQYF.

The chain employs TRBV30 and TRBJ2-3; 12 nucleotides line up with TRBD2. The V gene end was trimmed by 3 bases and the J gene end by 1 base; junction bases not matched to a gene: 8. Germline lookup yields CDR1 GTSNPN and CDR2 SVGIG (reference sequence). The CDR3 has 17 amino acids. The DNA of the CDR3 is TGTGCCTGGAGCCTCGGACTAGCGGGGTCGGGCACAGATACGCAGTATTTT. Translated, it gives CAWSLGLAGSGTDTQYF.

The CDR3 DNA reads TGTGCCACCCTACCCGGGACAGGGAATGGGGGCTACACCTTC. The encoded protein is CATLPGTGNGGYTF. The rearrangement links TRBV27 to TRBJ1-2; TRBD1 matches 9 bases. J gave up 8 bases and V 10 bases, and 14 bases lay outside the gene matches. CDR1 is MNHEY, CDR2 SMNVEV, per germline (reference sequence). The CDR3 is 14 residues long.

V gene TRBV5-4 combines with J gene TRBJ1-6; D perhaps matches TRBD1 (5 bases). V lost 0 bases and J 8 bases, leaving 12 bases between the germline ends. In germline, CDR1 is SGHNT, CDR2 YYREEE (reference sequence). The CDR3 sequence is 15 residues long. CDR3 amino acids: CASSLAQGRDSPLHF. CDR3 coding DNA: TGTGCCAGCAGCTTGGCCCAGGGTAGGGATTCACCCCTCCACTTT. Using reference TRBV5-4 and TRBJ1-6 for the parts outside the CDR3, the full variable domain is ETGVTQSPTHLIKTRGQQVTLRCSSQSGHNTVSWYQQALGQGPQFIFQYYREEENGRGNFPPRFSGLQFPNYSSELNVNALELDDSALYLCASSLAQGRDSPLHFGNGTRLTVT.